This entry describes one T cell receptor (beta chain). Its antigen remains unidentified. UMI-tagged TRB cDNA libraries were built via 5' RACE. TCRdb re-analyzed the 5' RACE reads; it lists each CDR3 protein once, without DNA. Its clone listing holds under 150,000 distinct CDR3 sequences. The CDR3 runs 14 residues. Germline CDR1 is MGHRA and CDR2 is YSYEKL. The entry originates in a study of CXCR3-negative and CXCR3-positive naive CD8 T cells. Whole-study results and caveats: Greater hydrophobicity was found in TRB CDR3s of CXCR3-positive naive cells than of CXCR3-negative naive cells.

The source material was naive CXCR3+ CD8+ T cells from blood. Subset of the sample: CD45RO-CCR7+CD27+CD95- naive CD8+ T cells expressing CXCR3 (TNR3+). This clonotype originated in a human donor in good health. Some clones in this sample may be carry-over from other donors' samples. The chain combines TRBV4-1 with TRBJ2-2. CDR3: CASSHLANTGELFF.